The text below deals with one TCR beta chain. No antigen is known for it. The record originates from a study of cytomegalovirus exposure and HLA in healthy donors. PCR primers comprised 60 Vbeta and 13 Jbeta primers. Original data processing: The count from a later analysis was about 80 million unique TCR beta chains, some 11 million of them shared. Libraries were prepared by immunoSEQ multiplex PCR; TCRdb keeps only in-frame clonotypes and omits some of them. V and J calls and clone size are those listed in that table; D and trimming were worked out from the DNA. Among about 110,000 clones, 76% were seen once, and the ten largest hold roughly 2.3%. Per germline, CDR1 LNHDA and CDR2 SQIVND (reference sequence). The V end lost 6 bases, the J end lost 0 bases, and 8 bases lay between the germline ends. CDR3 length: 13 residues. Whole-study findings and limits: In vitro testing confirmed a few CMV-associated chains as specific for CMV antigens. Later analysis indicated greater clonal expansion among HLA-associated TCR beta chains than among equally common other chains. The study recorded over 150 TCR beta chains that were cytomegalovirus-associated.

Sequencing was performed on PBMCs. The receptor's source is a man between 18 and 35 years old in good health and CMV-seronegative. The rearrangement links TRBV19 to TRBJ1-1; TRBD1 is a possible D gene (5 bases). The CDR3 is CASRGTVNTEAFF. CDR3 nucleotide sequence: TGTGCCAGTAGGGGGACTGTGAACACTGAAGCTTTCTTT.